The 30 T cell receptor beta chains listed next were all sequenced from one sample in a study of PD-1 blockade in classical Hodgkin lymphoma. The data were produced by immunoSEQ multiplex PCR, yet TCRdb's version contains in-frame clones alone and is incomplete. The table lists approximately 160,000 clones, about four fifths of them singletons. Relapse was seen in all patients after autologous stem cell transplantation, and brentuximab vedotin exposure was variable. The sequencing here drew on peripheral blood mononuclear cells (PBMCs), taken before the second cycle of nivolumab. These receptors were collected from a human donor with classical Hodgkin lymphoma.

This CDR3 is CASSLVGGGTDTQYF. In DNA form, the CDR3 reads TGTGCCAGTAGTTTGGTGGGAGGGGGCACAGATACGCAGTATTTT. The rearrangement joins TRBV19 to TRBJ2-3; TRBD2 matches 7 bases. CDR3 size: 15 residues. J was trimmed by 1 base and V by 5 bases; bases with no gene match: 6. Per the germline V gene, CDR1 is LNHDA and CDR2 is SQIVND (reference sequence).

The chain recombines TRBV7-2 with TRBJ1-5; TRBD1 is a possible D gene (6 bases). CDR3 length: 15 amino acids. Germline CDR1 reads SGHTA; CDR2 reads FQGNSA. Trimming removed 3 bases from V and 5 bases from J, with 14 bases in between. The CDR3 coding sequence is TGTGCCAGCAGCTTCGGGACATTAGGGCATCAGCCCCAGCATTTT. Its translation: CASSFGTLGHQPQHF.

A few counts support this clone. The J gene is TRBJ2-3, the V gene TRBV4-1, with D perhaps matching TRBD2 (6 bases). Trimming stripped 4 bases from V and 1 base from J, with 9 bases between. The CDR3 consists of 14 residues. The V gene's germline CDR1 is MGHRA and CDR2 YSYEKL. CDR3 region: CASSPGTRTDTQYF. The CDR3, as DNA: TGCGCCAGCAGCCCCGGGACTCGCACAGATACGCAGTATTTT.

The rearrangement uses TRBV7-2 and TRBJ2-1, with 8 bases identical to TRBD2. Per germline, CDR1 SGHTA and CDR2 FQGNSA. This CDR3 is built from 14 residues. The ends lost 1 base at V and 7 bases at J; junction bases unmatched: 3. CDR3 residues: CASSLGASGNEQFF. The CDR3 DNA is TGTGCCAGCAGCTTAGGGGCTAGCGGGAATGAGCAGTTCTTC.

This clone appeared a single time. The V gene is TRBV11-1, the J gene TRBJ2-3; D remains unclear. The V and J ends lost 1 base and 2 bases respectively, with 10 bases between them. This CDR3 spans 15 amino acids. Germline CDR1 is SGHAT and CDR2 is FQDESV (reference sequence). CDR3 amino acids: CASSLDLAPTDTQYF. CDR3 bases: TGTGCCAGCAGCTTAGACTTGGCCCCCACAGATACGCAGTATTTT.

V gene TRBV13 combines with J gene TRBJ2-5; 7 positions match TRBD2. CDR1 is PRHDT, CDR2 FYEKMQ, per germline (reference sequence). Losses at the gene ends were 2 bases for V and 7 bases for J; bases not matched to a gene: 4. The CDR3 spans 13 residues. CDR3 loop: CASSLPGRTTQYF. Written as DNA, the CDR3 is TGTGCCAGCAGCTTACCCGGGAGGACGACCCAGTACTTC.

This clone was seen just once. This chain's CDR3 is CASSYGDSNQPQHF. The CDR3 nucleotides read TGTGCCAGCAGTTACGGGGACAGCAATCAGCCCCAGCATTTT. The chain employs TRBV6-5 and TRBJ1-5; TRBD1 might be the D (5 bases). Trimming shortened V by 2 bases and J by 1 base, and 6 bases separated the two germline ends. From germline, CDR1 is MNHEY and CDR2 SVGAGI. The CDR3 is 14 amino acids.

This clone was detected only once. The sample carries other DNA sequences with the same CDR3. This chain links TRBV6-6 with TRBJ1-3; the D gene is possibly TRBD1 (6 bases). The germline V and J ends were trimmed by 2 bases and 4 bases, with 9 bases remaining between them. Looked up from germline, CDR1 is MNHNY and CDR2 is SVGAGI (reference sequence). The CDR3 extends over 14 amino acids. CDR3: CASSYGQGGNTIYF. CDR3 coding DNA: TGTGCCAGCAGTTACGGGCAGGGGGGAAACACCATATATTTT.

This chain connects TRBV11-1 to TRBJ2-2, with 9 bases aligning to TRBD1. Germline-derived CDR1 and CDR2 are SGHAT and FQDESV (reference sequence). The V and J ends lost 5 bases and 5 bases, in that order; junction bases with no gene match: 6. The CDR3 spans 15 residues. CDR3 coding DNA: TGTGCCAGCAGCCCGCGACAGGGGGTTACCGGGGAGCTGTTTTTT. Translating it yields CASSPRQGVTGELFF. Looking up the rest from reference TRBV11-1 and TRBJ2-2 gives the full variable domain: EAEVAQSPRYKITEKSQAVAFWCDPISGHATLYWYRQILGQGPELLVQFQDESVVDDSQLPKDRFSAERLKGVDSTLKIQPAELGDSAMYLCASSPRQGVTGELFFGEGSRLTVL.

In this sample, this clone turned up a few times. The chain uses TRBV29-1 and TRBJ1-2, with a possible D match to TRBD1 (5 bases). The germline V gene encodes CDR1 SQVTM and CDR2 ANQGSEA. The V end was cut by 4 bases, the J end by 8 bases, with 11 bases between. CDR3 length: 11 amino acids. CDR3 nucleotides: TGCAGCGTTGGCAGGGTGGGCGGCTACACCTTC. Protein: CSVGRVGGYTF.

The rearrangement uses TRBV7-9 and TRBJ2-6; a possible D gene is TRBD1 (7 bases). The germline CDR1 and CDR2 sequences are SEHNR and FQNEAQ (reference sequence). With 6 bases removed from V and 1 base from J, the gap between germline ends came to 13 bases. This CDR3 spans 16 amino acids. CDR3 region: CASSQQGRSGANVLTF. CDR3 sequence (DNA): TGTGCCAGCAGTCAACAGGGGAGGTCTGGGGCCAACGTCCTGACTTTC.

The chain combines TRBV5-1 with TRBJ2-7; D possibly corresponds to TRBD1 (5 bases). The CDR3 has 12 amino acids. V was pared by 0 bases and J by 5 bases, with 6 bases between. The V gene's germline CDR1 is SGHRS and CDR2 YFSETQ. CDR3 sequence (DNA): TGCGCCAGCAGCTTGGTAGGGGACGAGCAGTACTTC. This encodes CASSLVGDEQYF.

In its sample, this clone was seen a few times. The CDR3 loop reads CASSYGRAYGYTF. The CDR3 nucleotides are TGTGCCAGCAGTTACGGACGAGCTTATGGCTACACCTTC. J is TRBJ1-2 and V is TRBV6-5; D gene ambiguous. The CDR3 consists of 13 residues. The V gene's germline CDR1 is MNHEY and CDR2 SVGAGI. Trimming shortened V by 2 bases and J by 5 bases, and 9 bases separated the two germline ends.

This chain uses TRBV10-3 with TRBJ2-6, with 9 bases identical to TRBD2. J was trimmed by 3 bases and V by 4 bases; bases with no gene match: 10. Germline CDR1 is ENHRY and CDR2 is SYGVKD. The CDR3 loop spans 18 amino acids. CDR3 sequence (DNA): TGTGCCATCAGTGTGCGTTTAGCGGGAGTTTATGGGGCCAACGTCCTGACTTTC. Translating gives CAISVRLAGVYGANVLTF.

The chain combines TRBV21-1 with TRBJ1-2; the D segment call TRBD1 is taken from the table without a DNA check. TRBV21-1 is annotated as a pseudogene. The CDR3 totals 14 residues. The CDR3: CASSPQDRVDGYTF. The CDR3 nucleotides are TGTGCCAGCAGCCCCCAGGACAGGGTAGATGGCTACACCTTC.

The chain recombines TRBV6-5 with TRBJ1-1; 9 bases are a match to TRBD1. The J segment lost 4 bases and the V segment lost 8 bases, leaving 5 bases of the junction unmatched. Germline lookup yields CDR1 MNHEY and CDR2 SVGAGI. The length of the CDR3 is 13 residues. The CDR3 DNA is TGTGCCAGCGGGGACAGGGCCGGCACTGAAGCTTTCTTT. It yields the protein CASGDRAGTEAFF.

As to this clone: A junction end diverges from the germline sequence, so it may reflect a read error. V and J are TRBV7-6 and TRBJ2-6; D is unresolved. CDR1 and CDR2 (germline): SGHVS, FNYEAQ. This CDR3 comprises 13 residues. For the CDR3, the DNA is TGTGCCAGCAGCTCCCAACTGGCCGACGTCCTGACTTTC. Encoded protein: CASSSQLADVLTF.

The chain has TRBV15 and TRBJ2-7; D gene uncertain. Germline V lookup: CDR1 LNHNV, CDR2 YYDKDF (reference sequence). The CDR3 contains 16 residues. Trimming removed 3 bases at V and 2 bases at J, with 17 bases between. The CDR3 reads CATSSGRSVGTYEQYF. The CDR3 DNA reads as TGTGCCACCAGCAGCGGTCGGTCAGTTGGAACCTACGAGCAGTACTTC.

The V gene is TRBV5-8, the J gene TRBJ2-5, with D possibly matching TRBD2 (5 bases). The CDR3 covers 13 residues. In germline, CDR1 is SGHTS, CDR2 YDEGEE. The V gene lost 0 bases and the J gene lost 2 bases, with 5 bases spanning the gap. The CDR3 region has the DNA TGTGCCAGCAGCTTGGGACTACAAGAGACCCAGTACTTC. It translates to CASSLGLQETQYF.

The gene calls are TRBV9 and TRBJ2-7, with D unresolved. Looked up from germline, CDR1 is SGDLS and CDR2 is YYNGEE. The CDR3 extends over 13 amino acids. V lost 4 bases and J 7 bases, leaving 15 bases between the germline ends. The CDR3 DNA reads TGTGCCAGCAGCCGAACCCACGTAGGGGAGCAGTACTTC. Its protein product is CASSRTHVGEQYF.

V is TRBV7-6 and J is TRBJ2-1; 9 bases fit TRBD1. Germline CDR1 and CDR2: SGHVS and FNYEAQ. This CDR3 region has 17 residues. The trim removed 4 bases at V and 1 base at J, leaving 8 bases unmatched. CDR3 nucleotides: TGTGCCAGCAGCTCGACGTTAGGACAGGGGTCCTACAATGAGCAGTTCTTC. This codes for CASSSTLGQGSYNEQFF.

The CDR3 loop is CASSVRGYGYTF. The DNA of the CDR3 is TGTGCCAGCAGCGTACGAGGCTATGGCTACACCTTC. J is TRBJ1-2 and V is TRBV9; D remains ambiguous. From germline, CDR1 is SGDLS and CDR2 YYNGEE. The CDR3 consists of 12 residues. Trimming took 1 base from V and 4 from J, leaving 5 bases between them.

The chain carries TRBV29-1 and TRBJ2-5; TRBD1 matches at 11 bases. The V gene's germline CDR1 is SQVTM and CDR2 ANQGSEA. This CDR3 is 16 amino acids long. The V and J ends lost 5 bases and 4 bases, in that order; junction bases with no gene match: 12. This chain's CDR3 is CSVTLVGTGGSETQYF. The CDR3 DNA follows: TGCAGCGTTACCCTAGTGGGGACAGGGGGATCAGAGACCCAGTACTTC.

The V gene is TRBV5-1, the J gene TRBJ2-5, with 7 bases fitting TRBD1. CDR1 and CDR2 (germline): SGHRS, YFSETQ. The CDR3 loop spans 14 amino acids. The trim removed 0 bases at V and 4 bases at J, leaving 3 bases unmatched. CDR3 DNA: TGCGCCAGCAGCTTGGGCACAGGGGTAGAGACCCAGTACTTC. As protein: CASSLGTGVETQYF.

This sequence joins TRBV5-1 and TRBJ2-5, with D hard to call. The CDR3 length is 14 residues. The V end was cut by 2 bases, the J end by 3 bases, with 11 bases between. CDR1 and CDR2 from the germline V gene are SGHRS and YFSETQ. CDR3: CASSFGFMEETQYF. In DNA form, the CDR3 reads TGCGCCAGCAGCTTTGGGTTTATGGAAGAGACCCAGTACTTC.

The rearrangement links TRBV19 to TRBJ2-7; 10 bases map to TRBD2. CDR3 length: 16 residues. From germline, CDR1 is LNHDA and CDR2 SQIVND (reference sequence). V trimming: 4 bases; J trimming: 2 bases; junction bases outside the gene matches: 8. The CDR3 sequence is CASSTVAGGLTYEQYF. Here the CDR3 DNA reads TGTGCCAGTAGTACCGTAGCGGGAGGATTAACCTACGAGCAGTACTTC. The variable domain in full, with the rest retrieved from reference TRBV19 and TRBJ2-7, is DGGITQSPKYLFRKEGQNVTLSCEQNLNHDAMYWYRQDPGQGLRLIYYSQIVNDFQKGDIAEGYSVSREKKESFPLTVTSAQKNPTAFYLCASSTVAGGLTYEQYFGPGTRLTVT.

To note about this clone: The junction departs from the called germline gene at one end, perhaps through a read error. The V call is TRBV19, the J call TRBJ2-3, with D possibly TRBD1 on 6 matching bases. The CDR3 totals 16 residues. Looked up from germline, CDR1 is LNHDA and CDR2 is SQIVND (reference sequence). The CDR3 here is CASSILGHGKEDAQYF. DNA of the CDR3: TGTGCCAGTAGTATTTTGGGACACGGCAAGGAAGATGCGCAGTATTTT.

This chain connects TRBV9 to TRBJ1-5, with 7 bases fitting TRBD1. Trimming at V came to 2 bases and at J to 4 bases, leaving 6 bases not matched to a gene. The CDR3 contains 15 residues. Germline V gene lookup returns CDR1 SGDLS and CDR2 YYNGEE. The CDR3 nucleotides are TGTGCCAGCAGCGTTCGTCAGGGGGGAAATCAGCCCCAGCATTTT. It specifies CASSVRQGGNQPQHF.

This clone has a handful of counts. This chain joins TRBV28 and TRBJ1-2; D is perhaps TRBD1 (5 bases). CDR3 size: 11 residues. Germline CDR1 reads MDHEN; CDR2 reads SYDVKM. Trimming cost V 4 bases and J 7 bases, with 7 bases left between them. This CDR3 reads CASSYQGGYTF. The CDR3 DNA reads TGTGCCAGCAGTTATCAGGGTGGCTACACCTTC.

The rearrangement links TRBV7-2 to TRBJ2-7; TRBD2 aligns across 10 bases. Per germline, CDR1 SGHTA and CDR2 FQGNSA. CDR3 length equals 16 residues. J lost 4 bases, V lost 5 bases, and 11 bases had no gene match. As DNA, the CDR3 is TGTGCCAGCAGCCAAGGCCCGACTAGCGGGTCGTACGAGCAGTACTTC. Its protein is CASSQGPTSGSYEQYF. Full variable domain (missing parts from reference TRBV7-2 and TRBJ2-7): GAGVSQSPSNKVTEKGKDVELRCDPISGHTALYWYRQSLGQGLEFLIYFQGNSAPDKSGLPSDRFSAERTGGSVSTLTIQRTQQEDSAVYLCASSQGPTSGSYEQYFGPGTRLTVT.